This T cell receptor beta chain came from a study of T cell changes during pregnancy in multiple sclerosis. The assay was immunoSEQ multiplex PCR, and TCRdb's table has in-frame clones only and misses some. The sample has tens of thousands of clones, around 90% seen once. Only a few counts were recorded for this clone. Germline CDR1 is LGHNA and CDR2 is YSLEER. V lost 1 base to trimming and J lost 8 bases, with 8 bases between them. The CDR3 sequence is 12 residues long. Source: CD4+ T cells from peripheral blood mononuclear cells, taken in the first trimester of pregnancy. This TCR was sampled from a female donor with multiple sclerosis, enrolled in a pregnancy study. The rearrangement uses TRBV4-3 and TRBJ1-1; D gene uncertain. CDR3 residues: CASSQVGGEAFF. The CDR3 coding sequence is TGCGCCAGCAGCCAAGTGGGAGGGGAAGCTTTCTTT.